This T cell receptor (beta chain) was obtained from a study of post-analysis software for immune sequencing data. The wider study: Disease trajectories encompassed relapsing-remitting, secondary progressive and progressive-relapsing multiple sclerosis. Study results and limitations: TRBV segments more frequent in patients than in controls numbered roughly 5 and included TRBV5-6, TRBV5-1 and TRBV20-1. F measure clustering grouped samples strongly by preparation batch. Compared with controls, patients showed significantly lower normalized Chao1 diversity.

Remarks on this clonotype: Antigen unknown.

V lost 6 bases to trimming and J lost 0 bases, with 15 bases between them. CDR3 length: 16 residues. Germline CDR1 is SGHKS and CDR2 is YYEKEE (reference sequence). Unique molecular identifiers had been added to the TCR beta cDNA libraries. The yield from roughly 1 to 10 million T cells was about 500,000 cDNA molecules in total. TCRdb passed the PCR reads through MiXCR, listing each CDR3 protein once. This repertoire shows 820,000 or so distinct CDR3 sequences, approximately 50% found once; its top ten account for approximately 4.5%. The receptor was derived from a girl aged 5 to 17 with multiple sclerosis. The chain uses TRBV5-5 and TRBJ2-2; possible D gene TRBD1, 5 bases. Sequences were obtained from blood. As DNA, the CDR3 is TGTGCCAGCAATCTTGGGGCACCATCGAACACCGGGGAGCTGTTTTTT. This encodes CASNLGAPSNTGELFF.